A single sample is the source of the 21 T cell receptor beta chains below, sequenced in a study of shared clonotypes between healthy human individuals. TCRdb's table, derived via immunoSEQ multiplex PCR, lists solely in-frame clones and lacks some. The sample yields some 2.4 million clones, more than 85% seen once. Sequenced material: naive CD4+ T cells from PBMCs. Subset noted: CD45RA+ positively selected. The receptors were sampled from a man younger than 35 in good health. Some clones in this sample may be carry-over from other donors' samples.

About this clone itself: The sample carries other DNA sequences with the same CDR3. The rearrangement links TRBV2 to TRBJ1-2; TRBD1 is a possible D gene (5 bases). The CDR3 runs 12 residues. Germline V CDR1 and CDR2: SNHLY, FYNNEI. V lost 6 bases and J lost 2, with 7 bases in between. This chain's CDR3 is CASRTVNYGYTF. CDR3 nucleotides: TGTGCCAGCAGGACAGTAAACTATGGCTACACCTTC.

The chain joins TRBV9 to TRBJ2-7, with D perhaps given as TRBD1 or TRBD2 (5 bases each). CDR1 SGDLS and CDR2 YYNGEE come from the germline V gene. The CDR3 totals 16 residues. V lost 2 bases and J lost 3, with 18 bases in between. Here the CDR3 reads CASSVSPNGAYYEQYF. The CDR3 DNA sequence: TGTGCCAGCAGCGTTTCCCCCAACGGGGCCTACTACGAGCAGTACTTC.

This chain links TRBV7-3 with TRBJ2-3; D is undetermined. CDR1 and CDR2 (germline): SGHTA, FQGTGA. V was cut by 5 bases and J by 3 bases, with 12 bases left in between. This CDR3 contains 14 residues. The CDR3 reads CASSRLIRTDTQYF. DNA for the CDR3: TGTGCCAGCAGCCGGCTCATACGAACAGATACGCAGTATTTT.

Comment on this clone: At the DNA level, this CDR3 is encoded by other sequences in the same sample as well. The chain employs TRBV15 and TRBJ1-2; D call uncertain. This CDR3 is 12 amino acids long. V lost 5 bases to trimming and J lost 2 bases, with 6 bases between them. The germline CDR1 and CDR2 sequences are LNHNV and YYDKDF (reference sequence). The DNA for the CDR3 is TGTGCCACCAGCCGGGAGAACTATGGCTACACCTTC. Translating it yields CATSRENYGYTF.

For this clone: The sample holds other DNA sequences that translate to the same CDR3. CDR3 loop: CASSLAQGRYGYTF. The CDR3 DNA reads as TGTGCCAGCAGTTTGGCACAGGGAAGGTATGGCTACACCTTC. The rearrangement uses TRBV28 and TRBJ1-2; D may be TRBD1 (6 bases). This CDR3 is 14 amino acids long. CDR1 is MDHEN, CDR2 SYDVKM, per germline. V was shortened by 3 bases and J by 5 bases, with 13 bases between the two germline ends.

The chain links TRBV5-1 to TRBJ1-3; 7 nucleotides align to TRBD1. The CDR3 consists of 15 residues. From germline, CDR1 is SGHRS and CDR2 YFSETQ. Unmatched junction bases numbered 5, after V lost 2 bases and J lost 3 bases. In nucleotides, the CDR3 is TGCGCCAGCAGCTTCCGGACAGGCGGTGGAAACACCATATATTTT. It codes for CASSFRTGGGNTIYF. Together with reference TRBV5-1 and TRBJ1-3, the CDR3 gives the full variable domain: KAGVTQTPRYLIKTRGQQVTLSCSPISGHRSVSWYQQTPGQGLQFLFEYFSETQRNKGNFPGRFSGRQFSNSRSEMNVSTLELGDSALYLCASSFRTGGGNTIYFGEGSWLTVV.

This clone was detected only once. The chain recombines TRBV6-1 with TRBJ1-5, with a possible D match to TRBD1 (6 bases). This CDR3 region has 16 residues. The germline V and J ends were trimmed by 2 bases and 2 bases, with 13 bases remaining between them. The V gene's germline CDR1 is MNHNS and CDR2 SASEGT. The CDR3 loop is CASSEMVGGGNQPQHF. CDR3 DNA: TGTGCCAGCAGTGAAATGGTGGGGGGCGGCAATCAGCCCCAGCATTTT.

Worth noting for this clone: The sample holds other DNA sequences that translate to the same CDR3. The gene calls are TRBV28 and TRBJ2-7; D is perhaps TRBD2 (6 bases). This CDR3 contains 13 residues. Trimming shortened V by 3 bases and J by 2 bases, and 8 bases separated the two germline ends. Germline CDR1 and CDR2: MDHEN and SYDVKM. CDR3 DNA: TGTGCCAGCAGTTTTAGCGGAACCTACGAGCAGTACTTC. It encodes CASSFSGTYEQYF.

J is TRBJ2-5 and V is TRBV6-6; perhaps TRBD2 as D (6 bases). V was shortened by 0 bases and J by 5 bases, with 13 bases between the two germline ends. CDR3 length: 15 residues. Germline V gives CDR1 MNHNY, CDR2 SVGAGI (reference sequence). The DNA for the CDR3 is TGTGCCAGCAGTTACTCAGGAGGGTTGGGCGAGACCCAGTACTTC. Translated: CASSYSGGLGETQYF.

As concerns this clone: Other DNA sequences in the sample encode the same CDR3. This rearrangement joins TRBV5-1 to TRBJ1-2, with 7 bases identical to TRBD1. V lost 1 base to trimming and J lost 4 bases; unmatched junction nucleotides: 4. The CDR3 is made up of 14 amino acids. Germline CDR1 SGHRS, CDR2 YFSETQ. The CDR3: CASSLRQGGYGYTF. DNA for the CDR3: TGCGCCAGCAGCTTGCGACAGGGAGGCTATGGCTACACCTTC. The variable domain in full, completed from reference TRBV5-1 and TRBJ1-2, reads KAGVTQTPRYLIKTRGQQVTLSCSPISGHRSVSWYQQTPGQGLQFLFEYFSETQRNKGNFPGRFSGRQFSNSRSEMNVSTLELGDSALYLCASSLRQGGYGYTFGSGTRLTVV.

The rearrangement uses TRBV5-6 and TRBJ1-1, with TRBD1 as a possible D gene (6 bases). V was trimmed by 5 bases and J by 0 bases, leaving 11 bases between them. Per the germline V gene, CDR1 is SGHDT and CDR2 is YYEEEE. The CDR3 runs to 14 residues. The DNA for the CDR3 is TGTGCCAGCAGGAGAGGACAGTTGAACACTGAAGCTTTCTTT. It is translated as CASRRGQLNTEAFF.

This clone has a handful of counts. The chain is built from TRBV4-1 and TRBJ2-7, with D possibly being TRBD1 (5 bases). The CDR3 contains 14 residues. The V gene lost 1 base and the J gene lost 4 bases, with 11 bases spanning the gap. CDR1 MGHRA and CDR2 YSYEKL come from the germline V gene. The CDR3 coding sequence is TGCGCCAGCAGCCAAGCAAACAGGATTTACGAGCAGTACTTC. Its translation is CASSQANRIYEQYF.

The chain uses TRBV18 and TRBJ2-7; 7 bases agree with TRBD2. From germline, CDR1 is KGHSH and CDR2 LQKENI. V trimming: 5 bases; J trimming: 6 bases; junction bases outside the gene matches: 4. The CDR3 runs to 12 residues. The CDR3 loop is CASSNSGGEQYF. The CDR3 DNA is TGTGCCAGCTCAAATTCGGGGGGCGAGCAGTACTTC.

CDR3 sequence: CSVARGTNTEAFF. In DNA form, the CDR3 reads TGCAGCGTGGCCAGGGGGACGAACACTGAAGCTTTCTTT. The chain uses TRBV29-1 and TRBJ1-1; TRBD1 aligns across 7 bases. Germline V gene lookup returns CDR1 SQVTM and CDR2 ANQGSEA. The CDR3 spans 13 residues. V was pared by 6 bases and J by 1 base, with 5 bases of the junction left unmatched.

This clone was detected once. This chain uses TRBV5-1 with TRBJ1-1, with D perhaps TRBD1 (5 bases). The CDR3 loop spans 14 amino acids. Between the trimmed V and J ends, which lost 3 bases and 5 bases, there was a span of 14 bases. Germline CDR1 is SGHRS and CDR2 is YFSETQ. The CDR3 nucleotides are TGCGCCAGCAGCTCCCGGGGCGGCGCGACTGAAGCTTTCTTT. Protein: CASSSRGGATEAFF.

The chain links TRBV11-3 to TRBJ2-1; the D gene is possibly TRBD2 (6 bases). This CDR3 region has 13 residues. The V end lost 2 bases, the J end lost 9 bases, and 11 bases lay between the germline ends. From germline, CDR1 is SGHNT and CDR2 YENEEA. The DNA for the CDR3 is TGTGCCAGCAGCTTACTTCGGGGAGGTGAGCAGTTCTTC. Translating it yields CASSLLRGGEQFF. The whole variable domain, remainder taken from reference TRBV11-3 and TRBJ2-1, is EAGVVQSPRYKIIEKKQPVAFWCNPISGHNTLYWYLQNLGQGPELLIRYENEEAVDDSQLPKDRFSAERLKGVDSTLKIQPAELGDSAVYLCASSLLRGGEQFFGPGTRLTVL.

This clone was seen more than once but under ten times. The sample holds other DNA sequences that translate to the same CDR3. The rearrangement uses TRBV30 and TRBJ1-1; no clear D. Germline V gene sequence: CDR1 GTSNPN, CDR2 SVGIG (reference sequence). The CDR3 runs to 14 residues. The germline V and J ends were trimmed by 0 bases and 0 bases, with 8 bases remaining between them. The chain's CDR3 is CAWSVGNMNTEAFF. In nucleotides, the CDR3 is TGTGCCTGGAGTGTGGGCAATATGAACACTGAAGCTTTCTTT.

The V gene is TRBV2, the J gene TRBJ2-1; no clear D. Germline V gene lookup returns CDR1 SNHLY and CDR2 FYNNEI. The length of the CDR3 is 14 residues. The germline V and J ends were trimmed by 6 bases and 5 bases, with 14 bases remaining between them. The CDR3 bases are TGTGCCAGCAGGGCCGAGACCATCCACAATGAGCAGTTCTTC. Its translation is CASRAETIHNEQFF. The entire variable domain, with the rest obtained from reference TRBV2 and TRBJ2-1, is as follows: EPEVTQTPSHQVTQMGQEVILRCVPISNHLYFYWYRQILGQKVEFLVSFYNNEISEKSEIFDDQFSVERPDGSNFTLKIRSTKLEDSAMYFCASRAETIHNEQFFGPGTRLTVL.

The chain carries TRBV15 and TRBJ1-3; no definite D call. V gave up 1 base and J gave up 7 bases, with 8 bases separating them. The CDR3 totals 13 residues. CDR1 and CDR2 (germline): LNHNV, YYDKDF (reference sequence). The CDR3 coding sequence is TGTGCCACCAGCAGAGGTAATAGGAACACCATATATTTT. It yields the protein CATSRGNRNTIYF.

This chain joins TRBV5-4 and TRBJ1-6; 7 bases match TRBD1. Germline CDR1 is SGHNT and CDR2 is YYREEE (reference sequence). The V gene end was trimmed by 0 bases and the J gene end by 4 bases; junction bases not matched to a gene: 1. CDR3 length: 15 residues. CDR3 residues: CASSLGGQYNSPLHF. The CDR3 DNA sequence: TGTGCCAGCAGCTTGGGGGGACAGTATAATTCACCCCTCCACTTT.

This sequence joins TRBV11-2 and TRBJ1-1; D ambiguous. Germline loops: CDR1 SGHAT, CDR2 FQNNGV. The V end was cut by 4 bases, the J end by 3 bases, with 15 bases between. This CDR3 is 15 amino acids long. CDR3 region: CASSSQAGLHTEAFF. In nucleotides, the CDR3 is TGTGCCAGCAGCTCGCAAGCTGGACTTCACACTGAAGCTTTCTTT.